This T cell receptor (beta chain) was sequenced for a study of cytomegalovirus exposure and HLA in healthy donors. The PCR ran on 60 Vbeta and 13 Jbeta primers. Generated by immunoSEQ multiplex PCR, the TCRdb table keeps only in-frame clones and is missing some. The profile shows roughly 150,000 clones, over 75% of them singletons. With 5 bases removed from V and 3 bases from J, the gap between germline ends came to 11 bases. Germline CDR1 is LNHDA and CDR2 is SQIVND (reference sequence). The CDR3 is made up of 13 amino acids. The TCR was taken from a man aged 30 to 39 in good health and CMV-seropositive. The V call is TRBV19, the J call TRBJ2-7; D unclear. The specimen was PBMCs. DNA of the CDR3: TGTGCCAGTAGTTCCCAGGCTGACTACGAGCAGTACTTC. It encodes CASSSQADYEQYF.